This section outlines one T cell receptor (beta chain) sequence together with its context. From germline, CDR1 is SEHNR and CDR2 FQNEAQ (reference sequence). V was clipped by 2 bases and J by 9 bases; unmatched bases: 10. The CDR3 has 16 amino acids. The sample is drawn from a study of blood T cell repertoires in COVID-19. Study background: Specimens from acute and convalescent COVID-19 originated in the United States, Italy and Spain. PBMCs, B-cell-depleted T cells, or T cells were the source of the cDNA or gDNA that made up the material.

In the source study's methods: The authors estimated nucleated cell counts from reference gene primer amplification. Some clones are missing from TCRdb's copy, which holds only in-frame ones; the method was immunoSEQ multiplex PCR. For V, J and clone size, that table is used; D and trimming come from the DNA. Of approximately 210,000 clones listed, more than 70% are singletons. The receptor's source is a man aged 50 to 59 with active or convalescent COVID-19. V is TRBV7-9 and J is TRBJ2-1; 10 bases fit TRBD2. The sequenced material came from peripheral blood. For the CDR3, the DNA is TGTGCCAGCAGCTTACTTTCTAGCGGGAGAAAGGGTGAGCAGTTCTTC. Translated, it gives CASSLLSSGRKGEQFF.